The 25 T cell receptor beta chains reported below all come from one sample, sequenced in a study of T cells in tumors after PD-1 blockade. The data were produced by immunoSEQ multiplex PCR, yet TCRdb's version contains in-frame clones alone and is incomplete. Here the sample spans tens of thousands of clones, around 80% being singletons. The material sequenced was PBMCs, taken before anti-PD-1 therapy. These receptors were obtained from a human donor with advanced basal cell or squamous cell carcinoma (not recorded which).

This sequence joins TRBV6-6 and TRBJ2-5; 7 bases line up with TRBD2. The CDR3 has 17 residues. Germline values: CDR1 MNHNY, CDR2 SVGAGI (reference sequence). V was pared by 5 bases and J by 2 bases, with 14 bases of the junction left unmatched. The CDR3 sequence is CASSPWEGGETQETQYF. In nucleotides, the CDR3 is TGTGCCAGCAGTCCCTGGGAGGGCGGGGAGACGCAAGAGACCCAGTACTTC.

In its sample, this clone was seen once. V usage is TRBV4-1 and J usage is TRBJ2-2; the match to TRBD2 covers 9 bases. CDR3 size: 15 residues. V was clipped by 0 bases and J by 5 bases; unmatched bases: 1. Germline V gene lookup returns CDR1 MGHRA and CDR2 YSYEKL. In nucleotides, the CDR3 is TGCGCCAGCAGCCAAGATAGCGGGAGAACCGGGGAGCTGTTTTTT. Its protein is CASSQDSGRTGELFF.

This chain links TRBV2 with TRBJ2-5; D uncertain. Trimming removed 4 bases at V and 0 bases at J, with 3 bases between. The CDR3 loop spans 12 amino acids. CDR1 SNHLY and CDR2 FYNNEI come from the germline V gene. CDR3 sequence (DNA): TGTGCCAGCAGTGGCAACCAAGAGACCCAGTACTTC. Translated, it gives CASSGNQETQYF.

The chain joins TRBV12-3 or TRBV12-4 to TRBJ1-1; D is undetermined. V lost 5 bases and J 2 bases, leaving 6 bases between the germline ends. The CDR3 contains 12 residues. The CDR3: CASSGENTEAFF. CDR3 bases: TGTGCCAGCAGTGGAGAAAACACTGAAGCTTTCTTT.

This chain uses TRBV14 with TRBJ2-5; 8 nucleotides agree with TRBD2. The V gene end was trimmed by 4 bases and the J gene end by 4 bases; junction bases not matched to a gene: 2. This CDR3 comprises 13 residues. The germline V gene encodes CDR1 SGHDN and CDR2 FVKESK. In nucleotides, the CDR3 is TGTGCCAGCAGCCCCGGGGGGGCAGAGACCCAGTACTTC. It translates to CASSPGGAETQYF.

J is TRBJ2-2 and V is TRBV10-3; D may be TRBD2 (5 bases). Trimming shortened V by 3 bases and J by 4 bases, and 9 bases separated the two germline ends. This CDR3 has 14 residues. From germline, CDR1 is ENHRY and CDR2 SYGVKD. The CDR3 DNA follows: TGTGCCATCAGTGATCGGAGGACCACCGGGGAGCTGTTTTTT. Amino acids: CAISDRRTTGELFF.

The chain combines TRBV7-6 with TRBJ1-1, with 8 bases fitting TRBD1. Per the germline V gene, CDR1 is SGHVS and CDR2 is FNYEAQ. After removal of 5 bases from V and 6 bases from J, the junction contained 14 bases not matched to a gene. The CDR3 sequence is 16 residues long. The CDR3 bases are TGTGCCAGCAGCCCGGGACTTGGACAGGGAAGGTCTGAAGCTTTCTTT. Residues: CASSPGLGQGRSEAFF.

The chain recombines TRBV5-1 with TRBJ2-1, with D possibly TRBD2 on 6 matching bases. The CDR3 spans 14 residues. V lost 7 bases and J 8 bases, leaving 19 bases between the germline ends. Germline V CDR1 and CDR2: SGHRS, YFSETQ. The CDR3 DNA reads TGCGCCAGCCATACTAGCTCTCCCTTCGATGAGCAGTTCTTC. This codes for CASHTSSPFDEQFF.

V is TRBV7-3 and J is TRBJ2-2; TRBD1 aligns across 7 bases. V lost 5 bases, J lost 6 bases, and 12 bases stayed unmatched. Per germline, CDR1 SGHTA and CDR2 FQGTGA. The CDR3 is 16 residues long. The DNA of the CDR3 is TGTGCCAGCAGCCCTCTTTCTCCGACAGGGCCCGGGGAGCTGTTTTTT. This encodes CASSPLSPTGPGELFF.

The chain is built from TRBV2 and TRBJ2-3; TRBD2 aligns across 8 bases. Looked up from germline, CDR1 is SNHLY and CDR2 is FYNNEI. After removal of 5 bases from V and 15 bases from J, the junction contained 7 bases not matched to a gene. The CDR3 is 11 amino acids. The CDR3 sequence is CASSIIAGSYF. DNA for the CDR3: TGTGCCAGCAGTATAATAGCGGGGAGTTATTTT.

The chain combines TRBV6-5 with TRBJ2-7, with unresolved D. The CDR3 totals 13 residues. CDR1 is MNHEY, CDR2 SVGAGI, per germline. The V end lost 3 bases, the J end lost 7 bases, and 13 bases lay between the germline ends. CDR3 amino acids: CASSYDGALEQYF. The CDR3 bases are TGTGCCAGCAGTTATGACGGTGCCCTGGAGCAGTACTTC.

The V and J genes are TRBV24-1 and TRBJ1-2; possibly TRBD1 for D (5 bases). CDR3 length: 14 residues. CDR1 KGHDR and CDR2 SFDVKD come from the germline V gene. The V and J ends lost 4 bases and 7 bases respectively, with 15 bases between them. As DNA, the CDR3 is TGTGCCACCAGTGAGGGGCAGGGAGTAAGTGGCTACACCTTC. Its protein is CATSEGQGVSGYTF.

This chain connects TRBV3-1 (or the pseudogene TRBV3-2) to TRBJ2-7; D call uncertain. The germline gives CDR1 LGHDT, CDR2 YNNKEL (reference sequence). V lost 2 bases to trimming and J lost 4 bases, with 6 bases between them. This CDR3 has 12 amino acids. The CDR3 reads CASSQSHYEQYF. The CDR3 DNA sequence: TGTGCCAGCAGCCAAAGCCATTACGAGCAGTACTTC.

This chain links TRBV24-1 with TRBJ2-7; D is uncertain. The CDR3 has 13 residues. CDR1 and CDR2 (germline): KGHDR, SFDVKD. Between the trimmed V and J ends, which lost 3 bases and 7 bases, there was a span of 12 bases. CDR3 sequence (DNA): TGTGCCACCAGTGATGACCATACGAGGGAGCAGTACTTC. Protein product: CATSDDHTREQYF.

This rearrangement joins TRBV4-1 to TRBJ1-3; weak D call: TRBD1 (6 bases). CDR1 is MGHRA and CDR2 is YSYEKL in the germline V gene. This CDR3 is built from 16 residues. With 5 bases removed from V and 4 bases from J, the gap between germline ends came to 18 bases. The CDR3 sequence is CASSFERGGHGNTIYF. The DNA for the CDR3 is TGCGCCAGCAGCTTCGAACGCGGGGGCCACGGAAACACCATATATTTT.

The chain links TRBV21-1 to TRBJ2-7; the table's D call, TRBD2, has no DNA check behind it. TRBV21-1 counts as a pseudogene. The CDR3 has 14 amino acids. Here the CDR3 reads CASSVCGVPYEQYF. Written as DNA, the CDR3 is TGTGCCAGCAGCGTCTGCGGAGTCCCCTACGAGCAGTACTTC.

This sequence joins TRBV5-1 and TRBJ2-3, with 11 nucleotides matching TRBD2. Looked up from germline, CDR1 is SGHRS and CDR2 is YFSETQ. The CDR3 length is 16 residues. V lost 0 bases and J lost 6; bases outside the gene matches: 6. CDR3 protein: CASSLDVPSGRDTQYF. CDR3 bases: TGCGCCAGCAGCTTGGATGTCCCTAGCGGGAGGGATACGCAGTATTTT.

The chain combines TRBV29-1 with TRBJ2-2; D is unresolved. Germline V gives CDR1 SQVTM, CDR2 ANQGSEA. V shed 5 bases and J shed 4 bases, with 5 bases lying between them. The CDR3 consists of 11 residues. The CDR3: CSVSTTGELFF. CDR3 bases: TGCAGCGTTTCCACCACCGGGGAGCTGTTTTTT.

This clone was counted a few times. The chain joins TRBV9 to TRBJ2-5, with D unclear. From germline, CDR1 is SGDLS and CDR2 YYNGEE. Between the trimmed V and J ends, which lost 5 bases and 2 bases, there was a span of 7 bases. The CDR3 extends over 12 amino acids. The CDR3 coding sequence is TGTGCCAGCAGTTACGGACAAGAGACCCAGTACTTC. It encodes CASSYGQETQYF.

V gene TRBV7-9 combines with J gene TRBJ1-3; 8 nucleotides line up with TRBD1. The CDR3 runs 17 residues. CDR1 SEHNR and CDR2 FQNEAQ come from the germline V gene (reference sequence). J was trimmed by 1 base and V by 4 bases; bases with no gene match: 9. CDR3 DNA sequence: TGTGCCAGCAGCTACCTCGGACAGGGAAAATCTGGAAACACCATATATTTT. The encoded protein is CASSYLGQGKSGNTIYF.

CDR3 sequence (DNA): TGTGCCAGCAAAATTCAGGGGCTCAATTCACCCCTCCACTTT. Translating gives CASKIQGLNSPLHF. This sequence joins TRBV6-5 and TRBJ1-6; a possible D gene is TRBD1 (6 bases). Trimming stripped 7 bases from V and 7 bases from J, with 14 bases between. The CDR3 consists of 14 residues. The germline gives CDR1 MNHEY, CDR2 SVGAGI.

This chain joins TRBV28 and TRBJ2-7; tentative D call: TRBD2 (6 bases). CDR1 and CDR2 (germline): MDHEN, SYDVKM. CDR3 length: 14 residues. The germline V and J ends were trimmed by 8 bases and 3 bases, with 17 bases remaining between them. CDR3 bases: TGTGCCAGCTCGATCGGGGGAAGCCGCTACGAGCAGTACTTC. It specifies CASSIGGSRYEQYF.

This chain joins TRBV6-1 and TRBJ1-1, with unresolved D. Trimming took off 3 bases at V and 1 base at J, with 6 bases between the two ends. CDR1 and CDR2 (germline): MNHNS, SASEGT. The CDR3 is 13 amino acids. DNA of the CDR3: TGTGCCAGCAGTGACCTGAGGAACACTGAAGCTTTCTTT. Translated: CASSDLRNTEAFF.

The V and J genes are TRBV10-3 and TRBJ2-3, with D perhaps being TRBD1 or TRBD2 (6 bases each). There are 15 residues in the CDR3. Deletions cut 2 bases from V and 0 bases from J, with 9 bases between. Per the germline V gene, CDR1 is ENHRY and CDR2 is SYGVKD. The CDR3 here is CAISERGTSTDTQYF. CDR3 sequence (DNA): TGTGCCATCAGTGAGCGCGGGACAAGCACAGATACGCAGTATTTT.

The V gene is TRBV5-4, the J gene TRBJ2-7, with 9 nucleotides matching TRBD2. Germline V CDR1 and CDR2: SGHNT, YYREEE (reference sequence). V was pared by 3 bases and J by 6 bases, with 10 bases of the junction left unmatched. The CDR3 is 15 residues long. This chain's CDR3 is CASSSVAGERVEQYF. CDR3 DNA: TGTGCCAGCAGCTCCGTAGCGGGAGAGCGGGTCGAGCAGTACTTC.